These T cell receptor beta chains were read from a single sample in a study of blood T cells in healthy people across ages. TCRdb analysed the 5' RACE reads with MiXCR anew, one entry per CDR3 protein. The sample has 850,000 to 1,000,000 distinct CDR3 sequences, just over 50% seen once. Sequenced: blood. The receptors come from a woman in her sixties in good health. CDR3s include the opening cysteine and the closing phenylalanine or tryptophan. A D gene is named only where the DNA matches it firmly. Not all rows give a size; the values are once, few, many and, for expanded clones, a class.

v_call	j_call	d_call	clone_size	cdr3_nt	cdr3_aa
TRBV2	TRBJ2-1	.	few	TGTGCCAGCACTTCGAGGTACGAGGAGCAGTTCTTC	CASTSRYEEQFF
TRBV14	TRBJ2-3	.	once	TGTGCCAGCAGCCAAGAATACGGGTCAGATACGCAGTATTTT	CASSQEYGSDTQYF
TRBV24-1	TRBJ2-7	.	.	TGTGCCACCAGTGATTTGCTTTTCGTTGACTCCTACGAGCAGTACTTC	CATSDLLFVDSYEQYF
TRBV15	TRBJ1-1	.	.	TGTGCCACCAGCAGAGAGGTACAGGTACACACTGAAGCTTTCTTT	CATSREVQVHTEAFF
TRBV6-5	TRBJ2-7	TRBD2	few	TGTGCCAGCAGAAAGGGACTAGCGGGAGCCCCCTACGAGCAGTACTTC	CASRKGLAGAPYEQYF
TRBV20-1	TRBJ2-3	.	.	TGCAGTGCCATCCTCCGTATAGCGGCTAGCACAGATACGCAGTATTTT	CSAILRIAASTDTQYF
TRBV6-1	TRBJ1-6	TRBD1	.	TGTGCCAGTAGAGGAACGGAACAGGGGGGGTATTCACCCCTCCACTTT	CASRGTEQGGYSPLHF
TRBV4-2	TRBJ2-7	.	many	TGTGCCAGCAGCACGGGACCGAGGACTTACGAGCAGTACTTC	CASSTGPRTYEQYF
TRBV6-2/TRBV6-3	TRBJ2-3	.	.	TGTGCCAGCAAAGGGGTGCGGACAGACACAGATACGCAGTATTTT	CASKGVRTDTDTQYF
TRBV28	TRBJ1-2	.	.	TGTGCCAGCAGTTTGGGGACGGGTTGGGATAACTATGGCTACACCTTC	CASSLGTGWDNYGYTF
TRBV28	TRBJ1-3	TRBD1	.	TGTGCCAGCACCGTATACAGGGGGCGCGGAAACACCATATATTTT	CASTVYRGRGNTIYF
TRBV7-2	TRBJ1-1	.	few	TGTGCCAGCAGTTTAACAGCGAACACTGAAGCTTTCTTT	CASSLTANTEAFF
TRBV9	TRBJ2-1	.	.	TGTGCCAGCAGCGTAGTAGGTGGGAGTACCCTGTTCTTC	CASSVVGGSTLFF
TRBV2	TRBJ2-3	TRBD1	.	TGTGCCAGCGGGACAGAGGTTACGCAGTATTTT	CASGTEVTQYF
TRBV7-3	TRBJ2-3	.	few	TGTGCCAGCAGCTTATACCGGGACACAGATACGCAGTATTTT	CASSLYRDTDTQYF
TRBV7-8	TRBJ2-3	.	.	TGTGCCAGCAGCTTAGCGGGAGTACCTAGCACAGATACGCAGTATTTT	CASSLAGVPSTDTQYF
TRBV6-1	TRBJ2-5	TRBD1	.	TGTGCCTGCAGCCCCCTAAATGACTTCCCAGGGGGCGGGCAAGAGACCCAGTACTTC	CACSPLNDFPGGGQETQYF
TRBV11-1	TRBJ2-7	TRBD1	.	TGTGCCAGCAGCCAAGACAGGGTCCACGAGCAGTACTTC	CASSQDRVHEQYF
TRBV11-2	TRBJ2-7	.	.	TGTGCCAGCAGCTTAGTGGATAGGGGGGCCTACGAGCAGTACTTC	CASSLVDRGAYEQYF
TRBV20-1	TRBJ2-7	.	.	TGCAGTGCTAGGGGCGGACCGCGCTACGAGCAGTACTTC	CSARGGPRYEQYF
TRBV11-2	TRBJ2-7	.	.	TGTGCCAGCAGCCACCTGGGGCCCTACGAGCAGTACTTC	CASSHLGPYEQYF
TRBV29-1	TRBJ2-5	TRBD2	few	TGCAGCGCCGAACTAGCGGCCCTGGCAACAGCCCAGTACTTC	CSAELAALATAQYF
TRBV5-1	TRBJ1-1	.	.	TGCGCCAGCAGCTTGGAGACGGGGGGTAGGACTGAAGCTTTCTTT	CASSLETGGRTEAFF
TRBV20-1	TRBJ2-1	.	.	TGCAGTGCTGGTCCGGGGGTTGGATACAATGAGCAGTTCTTC	CSAGPGVGYNEQFF
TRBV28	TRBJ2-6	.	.	TGTGCCAGCAGCCCCCATCACTCTGGGGCCAACGTCCTGACTTTC	CASSPHHSGANVLTF
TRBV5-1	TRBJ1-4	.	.	TGCGCCAGCAGCTTGATTCCGGGGTCAGCTAATGAAAAACTGTTTTTT	CASSLIPGSANEKLFF